Listed below are T cell receptor beta chains from one sample, sequenced in a study of preoperative IRX-2 immunotherapy in early breast cancer. Clones were read by immunoSEQ multiplex PCR, and TCRdb kept only the in-frame ones, dropping some. The repertoire holds 25,000 to 30,000 clones, with more than 80% as singletons. The sample in question was lymph node tissue, obtained after IRX-2 immunotherapy. The receptors were gathered from a human donor with breast cancer. Each CDR3 is given with its conserved first and last residue. D genes are given only for firm matches. The listing skips clone size in some rows; elsewhere it reads once, few, many or a size class.

>TRBJ1-5|NA|15|NA|TRBV2
CASSYLPGGNQPQHF
TGTGCCAGCAGTTATTTACCGGGGGGCAATCAGCCCCAGCATTTT
>TRBJ1-4|NA|14|NA|TRBV7-6
CASSLDPGGEKLFF
TGTGCCAGCAGTCTGGACCCCGGGGGTGAAAAACTGTTTTTT
>TRBJ1-1|NA|14|NA|TRBV5-1
CASSQDTGNTEAFF
TGCGCCAGCAGCCAGGACACCGGGAACACTGAAGCTTTCTTT
>TRBJ1-2|few|15|TRBD1|TRBV18
CASSGSGTANYGYTF
TGTGCCAGCTCAGGCTCCGGGACAGCTAACTATGGCTACACCTTC
>TRBJ1-4|NA|15|NA|TRBV11-3
CASSPGEATNEKLFF
TGTGCCAGCAGCCCTGGCGAGGCAACTAATGAAAAACTGTTTTTT
>TRBJ2-2|NA|22|TRBD2|TRBV19
CASTLWVASGRAVMPGSGELFF
TGTGCCAGTACCCTATGGGTGGCTAGCGGGCGGGCGGTGATGCCTGGCTCCGGGGAGCTGTTTTTT
>TRBJ1-3|NA|14|TRBD1|TRBV6-8
CASRPQGAGNTIYF
TGTGCCAGCAGACCCCAGGGGGCTGGAAACACCATATATTTT
>TRBJ1-2|NA|15|NA|TRBV6-7
CASSSRAAGAGGYTF
TGTGCCAGCAGTAGCAGAGCTGCGGGCGCGGGCGGCTACACCTTC
>TRBJ1-4|NA|14|TRBD1|TRBV6-8
CASSPNRGHEKLFF
TGTGCCAGCAGTCCCAACAGGGGCCACGAAAAACTGTTTTTT
>TRBJ1-4|NA|15|NA|TRBV5-1
CASSLGDRPNEKLFF
TGCGCCAGCAGCTTGGGGGACCGTCCTAATGAAAAACTGTTTTTT